One and the same sample provided the 16 T cell receptor beta chains below, sequenced in a study of identical twins. MiXCR, applied by TCRdb to the 5' RACE reads, yields one record per CDR3 protein. This sample has 450,000 or so distinct CDR3 sequences, with roughly 26% found just once. The data also belong to a second study, concerning T cells expressing NK-cell markers.

The specimen was CD4+ T cells sorted from blood. These receptors were collected from a woman between 18 and 29 years old in good health.

The J gene is TRBJ2-5, the V gene TRBV20-1; the D gene could be TRBD1 or TRBD2 (5 bases each). CDR1 is DFQATT and CDR2 is SNEGSKA in the germline V gene (reference sequence). V gave up 7 bases and J gave up 5 bases, with 17 bases separating them. The CDR3 runs to 13 residues. CDR3 sequence reads: CSVSGTPPETQYF. CDR3 DNA sequence: TGCAGTGTTTCCGGGACCCCCCCTGAGACCCAGTACTTC.

The rearrangement joins TRBV7-6 to TRBJ2-7, with D perhaps TRBD1 (6 bases). The V and J ends lost 1 base and 3 bases respectively, with 13 bases between them. The CDR3 consists of 15 residues. From germline, CDR1 is SGHVS and CDR2 FNYEAQ. As DNA, the CDR3 is TGTGCCAGCAGCTTAGGACAGGCCCTGATCTACGAGCAGTACTTC. It codes for CASSLGQALIYEQYF.

This sequence joins TRBV20-1 and TRBJ2-1; no clear D. CDR3 length equals 14 residues. V dropped 3 bases and J dropped 4 bases, with 13 bases sitting between them. Looked up from germline, CDR1 is DFQATT and CDR2 is SNEGSKA (reference sequence). This CDR3 is CSARDFSSYNEQFF. In DNA form, the CDR3 reads TGCAGTGCTAGGGATTTTTCAAGTTACAATGAGCAGTTCTTC.

V and J are TRBV5-1 and TRBJ1-2; D is unclear. The V gene's germline CDR1 is SGHRS and CDR2 YFSETQ. This CDR3 spans 12 amino acids. V dropped 5 bases and J dropped 6 bases, with 11 bases sitting between them. CDR3 nucleotide sequence: TGCGCCAGCAGATCCGCCAGTGATGGCTACACCTTC. This gives the protein CASRSASDGYTF.

The chain couples TRBV5-1 to TRBJ2-7; 10 bases match TRBD1. In germline, CDR1 is SGHRS, CDR2 YFSETQ. V lost 0 bases, J lost 5 bases, and 5 bases stayed unmatched. This CDR3 is 15 amino acids long. In DNA, the CDR3 is TGCGCCAGCAGCTTGGCGACAGGGGGCGCGGACGAGCAGTACTTC. Protein sequence: CASSLATGGADEQYF.

This chain's CDR3 is CSARQTGGSSYNEQFF. CDR3 bases: TGCAGTGCTAGACAGACGGGAGGGAGCTCCTACAATGAGCAGTTCTTC. The chain is built from TRBV20-1 and TRBJ2-1, with 8 bases aligning to TRBD2. Trimming cost V 2 bases and J 0 bases; bases outside gene matches: 6. This CDR3 comprises 16 residues. Germline V lookup: CDR1 DFQATT, CDR2 SNEGSKA (reference sequence).

CDR3 in DNA: TGCAGTGCCCTAACACTGGGGGGCGGTGAAGGGCAGTTCTTC. Protein sequence: CSALTLGGGEGQFF. The chain joins TRBV20-1 to TRBJ2-1; D may be TRBD1 or TRBD2 (6 bases each). CDR1 is DFQATT and CDR2 is SNEGSKA in the germline V gene (reference sequence). Trimming shortened V by 6 bases and J by 12 bases, and 24 bases separated the two germline ends. The CDR3 totals 14 residues.

In this sample, this clonotype turned up once. V usage is TRBV5-1 and J usage is TRBJ2-7; 10 bases align to TRBD1. Germline V gene data show CDR1 as SGHRS and CDR2 as YFSETQ. V lost 1 base, J lost 1 base, and 5 bases stayed unmatched. This CDR3 has 16 residues. The CDR3 reads CASSLSAGQGSYEQYF. For the CDR3, the DNA is TGCGCCAGCAGCTTGTCCGCGGGACAGGGGTCCTACGAGCAGTACTTC.

This clonotype was counted a few times. CDR3 loop: CASTPRNPDTQYF. CDR3 nucleotide sequence: TGTGCCAGCACCCCTCGGAACCCAGATACGCAGTATTTT. This chain links TRBV12-3 or TRBV12-4 with TRBJ2-3; D ambiguous. V lost 7 bases and J 4 bases, leaving 12 bases between the germline ends. The CDR3 totals 13 residues.

The genes are TRBV7-8 and TRBJ1-1; D is possibly TRBD1 (6 bases). The CDR3 is 15 residues long. V was trimmed by 4 bases and J by 6 bases, leaving 18 bases between them. Germline V lookup: CDR1 SGHVS, CDR2 FQNEAQ. The DNA for the CDR3 is TGTGCCAGCAGCTCTCAAGTCCAGGGGTTCTCTGAAGCTTTCTTT. Protein product: CASSSQVQGFSEAFF.

This chain connects TRBV7-8 to TRBJ2-2, with D possibly TRBD2 on 6 matching bases. The CDR3 extends over 16 amino acids. CDR1 is SGHVS and CDR2 is FQNEAQ in the germline V gene. The germline V and J ends were trimmed by 2 bases and 7 bases, with 17 bases remaining between them. The CDR3 sequence: CASSLWSLGGVGELFF. The CDR3 DNA reads TGTGCCAGCAGCTTATGGTCATTAGGCGGGGTCGGGGAGCTGTTTTTT.

V and J are TRBV25-1 and TRBJ2-7, with TRBD1 as a possible D gene (6 bases). The germline V and J ends were trimmed by 4 bases and 0 bases, with 16 bases remaining between them. Germline assignment: CDR1 MGHDK and CDR2 SYGVNS. This CDR3 is built from 16 residues. The CDR3 protein is CASSAPGTTVSYEQYF. CDR3 sequence (DNA): TGTGCCAGCAGTGCCCCCGGGACAACGGTCTCCTACGAGCAGTACTTC.

This clonotype turned up a few times. The rearrangement links TRBV30 to TRBJ2-2, with D perhaps TRBD1 (5 bases). The CDR3 covers 13 residues. Germline CDR1 GTSNPN, CDR2 SVGIG (reference sequence). V was trimmed by 3 bases and J by 7 bases, leaving 12 bases between them. DNA of the CDR3: TGTGCCTGGAGGGGGCGACAGTTCGGGGAGCTGTTTTTT. It codes for CAWRGRQFGELFF.

This clonotype was picked up a small number of times. The chain has TRBV12-3 or TRBV12-4 and TRBJ2-5; D might be TRBD1 (6 bases). This CDR3 region has 15 residues. V lost 7 bases and J 5 bases, leaving 20 bases between the germline ends. The CDR3 DNA reads as TGTGCCAGCACCGCGACAGGCCTAAGGCCGGAGACCCAGTACTTC. Protein product: CASTATGLRPETQYF.

This chain links TRBV20-1 with TRBJ1-1; D is possibly TRBD1 (6 bases). Germline V gene data show CDR1 as DFQATT and CDR2 as SNEGSKA (reference sequence). The V end lost 1 base, the J end lost 3 bases, and 21 bases lay between the germline ends. The CDR3 length is 17 residues. In DNA form, the CDR3 reads TGCAGTGCTAGAGGGCTCCGACAGGTCGGAGGGGACACTGAAGCTTTCTTT. This sequence encodes CSARGLRQVGGDTEAFF.

This clonotype turned up a few times. This chain uses TRBV20-1 with TRBJ2-5; no reliable D call. There are 11 residues in the CDR3. CDR1 DFQATT and CDR2 SNEGSKA come from the germline V gene (reference sequence). CDR3 sequence (DNA): TGCAGCGTCGGACGGAGAGAGACCCAGTACTTC. This sequence encodes CSVGRRETQYF.